This T cell receptor (beta chain) comes out of a study of CD8+CD57+ T cells in acquired aplastic anemia. For the study at large: The mean DNA yield obtained from sorted CD4+ and CD8+ cells came to 3 to 4 ug.

CD8+CD57+ cell expansion had been shown by flow cytometry in patients chosen for sequencing. General study points: Patients and healthy controls showed no significant CD8+ Simpson's diversity difference. Around 29 shared CD8+ CDR3s appeared highly expressed within patients' immunodominant clones.

V dropped 1 base and J dropped 7 bases, with 14 bases sitting between them. Germline V gene data show CDR1 as SGHAT and CDR2 as FQNNGV. The length of the CDR3 is 14 residues. A word on this clonotype: Its antigen is unknown.

Profiling that covered TCR beta VDJ and CDR3 relied on genomic DNA as its template. TCRdb itself ran the reads through MiXCR, one entry per CDR3 protein. Here the sample spans approximately 150,000 distinct CDR3 sequences, around half being singletons. Specimen: sorted CD4+, CD8+, or CD8+CD57+ T cells (not recorded which) from PBMCs. This receptor was taken from a human donor with aplastic anemia. The chain recombines TRBV11-2 with TRBJ2-7; D is possibly TRBD1 (5 bases). CDR3 region: CASSLGSGLPEQYF. The CDR3 bases are TGTGCCAGCAGCTTAGGCTCAGGGCTTCCTGAGCAGTACTTC.